This T cell receptor (beta chain) came from a study of OX40 agonist ivuxolimab in advanced cancers. General study points: In the 0.1 to 3.0 mg/kg range, CD4+ and CD8+ blood T cells had expanded clonally by week 6.

Patients had blood sampled at baseline and again on cycle 4 day 1 and cycle 7 day 1. The method was immunoSEQ multiplex PCR; TCRdb's version includes in-frame clones alone and lacks a portion of them. The sample includes more than 50,000 clones, about 85% of them seen just once. As for this clone: What it binds is unknown.

The TCR was taken from an adult with an advanced solid tumor such as melanoma, head and neck, liver or kidney cancer. The specimen was CD4+ or CD8+ T cells sorted from blood, collected in a trial of the OX40 agonist ivuxolimab.

In nucleotides, the CDR3 is TGTGCCAGCAGCGTAATTAACACTGAAGCTTTCTTT. Translation: CASSVINTEAFF. V gene TRBV9 combines with J gene TRBJ1-1; D ambiguous. The CDR3 loop spans 12 amino acids. Germline V gene data show CDR1 as SGDLS and CDR2 as YYNGEE. V was pared by 1 base and J by 2 bases, with 3 bases between. Variable domain in full (rest from reference TRBV9 and TRBJ1-1): DSGVTQTPKHLITATGQRVTLRCSPRSGDLSVYWYQQSLDQGLQFLIQYYNGEERAKGNILERFSAQQFPDLHSELNLSSLELGDSALYFCASSVINTEAFFGQGTRLTVV.